The clone carrying this T cell receptor (beta chain) was picked up one time. The CDR3 length is 12 residues. Trimming took 4 bases from V and 8 from J; bases not matched to a gene: 3. This sample was included in a study of control samples from healthy donors and cancer patients. Sequenced by immunoSEQ multiplex PCR; TCRdb stores in-frame clones only, minus some. The profile shows over 150,000 clones, approximately 94% of them singletons. Material: blood. The genes are TRBV12-3 or TRBV12-4 and TRBJ1-1, with 8 bases that match TRBD1. The sequence was obtained from a man in his forties in good health. The CDR3 DNA reads as TGTGCCAGCAGTTCAGGGGGCCGCGAAGCTTTCTTT. It encodes CASSSGGREAFF.